The T cell receptor beta chain under discussion was sequenced for a study of CD8 T cells in Susac syndrome. About the research overall: Active disease was present in about 6 of the sequenced Susac syndrome patients, whereas fewer than 10 of them were in remission.

This CDR3 region has 15 residues. Isolation of CD8+ and CD4+ T cells was performed negatively, whereas enrichment of TEMRA cells was done by FACS. An amount of RNA that ranged from roughly 0.5 to 1 ug was reverse transcribed with random hexamers. TCRdb independently ran MiXCR on the immunoSEQ multiplex PCR reads; one entry per CDR3 protein. The repertoire holds over 150,000 distinct CDR3 sequences, roughly 94% seen once, with approximately 0.099% in the top ten. The source of this sequence is a human donor with Susac syndrome. The gene calls are TRBV1 and TRBJ2-1; TRBD1, the table's D call, lacks a check against the DNA. TRBV1 is a recognized pseudogene. Sequencing input: CD4+ T cells from PBMCs. For the CDR3, the DNA is TGCACCAGCAGCCAAGGCGGGGCAGGGCCGAATGAGCAGTTCTTC. It yields the protein CTSSQGGAGPNEQFF.